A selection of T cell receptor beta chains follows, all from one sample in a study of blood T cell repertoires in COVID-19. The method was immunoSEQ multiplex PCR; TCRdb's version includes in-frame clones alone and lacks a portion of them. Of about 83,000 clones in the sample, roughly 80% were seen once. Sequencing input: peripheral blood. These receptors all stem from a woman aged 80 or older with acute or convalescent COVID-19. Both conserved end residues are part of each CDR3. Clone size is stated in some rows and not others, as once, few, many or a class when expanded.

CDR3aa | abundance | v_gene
CASSPRLTATQPQHF | few | TRBV19
CASSLDGRGAEAFF | once | TRBV5-1
CASTRWAGDSFTEAFF | - | TRBV6-6
CASSEKGQVRRGETQYF | - | TRBV6-1
CASSLGGYGYTF | - | TRBV7-8
CASSPRGDTEAFF | - | TRBV7-2
CASSLEVAGGSGSTDTQYF | - | TRBV7-8
CASSLTTHEAFF | - | TRBV5-6
CASSKSGGAANTGELFF | few | TRBV7-2
CASSSPGVAGSYNEQFF | - | TRBV5-1
CASTMGQGTDTQYF | - | TRBV6-5
CASRTSGGRQETQYF | - | TRBV11-1
CAWSIGTLSYEQYF | - | TRBV30
CASSLLTGGKGNQPQHF | - | TRBV19
CASSQGQGVGNTIYF | few | TRBV14
CASSEADHRRIGNTIYF | - | TRBV2
CASTSGATNEKLFF | - | TRBV28
CASSSRQHRTDTQYF | - | TRBV5-1
CASSPSTGVGGYTF | - | TRBV7-9
CASSYGTGVYNSPLHF | - | TRBV5-6
CATSDLTGGRLRNTEAFF | once | TRBV24-1
CASRRGTENSPLHF | - | TRBV3-1/TRBV3-2
CASSQDDRGTYNEQFF | - | TRBV4-2
CASSRQTGREPLHF | - | TRBV19
CAIGDRDVGYTF | - | TRBV14
CASSPGQAREQFF | - | TRBV7-3